The 9 T cell receptor beta chains in this list originate from one sample, sequenced in a study of blood T cell repertoires in COVID-19 (dated by TCRdb to 2018 to 2021). Receptors were amplified or captured by the immunoSEQ multiplex PCR assay. This immuneACCESS table, as held by TCRdb, lists in-frame sequences with V and J called but not all clones. Of the missing ones, under half trace to an unresolved V gene in checked studies; the others have no known cause. Counted in this sample were 55,000 to 65,000 clones; around three quarters of them appeared once. The ten largest clonotypes hold roughly 3.2% of the sample. Sequencing input: peripheral blood. These receptors all come from a man in his sixties with acute or convalescent COVID-19.

J is TRBJ2-1 and V is TRBV5-1; weak D call: TRBD1 (6 bases). The V gene's germline CDR1 is SGHRS and CDR2 YFSETQ. The V gene lost 5 bases and the J gene lost 9 bases, with 18 bases spanning the gap. The CDR3 sequence is 14 residues long. The CDR3 is CASRLRDITIEQFF. CDR3 in DNA: TGCGCCAGCAGGTTGAGGGACATCACTATTGAGCAGTTCTTC.

Only a few counts were recorded for this clone. The genes are TRBV30 and TRBJ1-2; tentative D call: TRBD1 (6 bases). This CDR3 contains 15 residues. Trimming removed 4 bases at V and 5 bases at J, with 20 bases between. Germline V gene data show CDR1 as GTSNPN and CDR2 as SVGIG (reference sequence). The CDR3 coding sequence is TGTGCCTGGAATTCCGGGACACAATCTTTTTATGGCTACACCTTC. Translating gives CAWNSGTQSFYGYTF.

V is TRBV19 and J is TRBJ1-4; 9 positions agree with TRBD1. Germline lookup yields CDR1 LNHDA and CDR2 SQIVND (reference sequence). The CDR3 sequence is 18 residues long. Trimming took 7 bases from V and 3 from J; bases not matched to a gene: 15. Written as DNA, the CDR3 is TGTGCCAGTACCCCAAGGGGGACAGGGACCTTAGCTAATGAAAAACTGTTTTTT. Residues: CASTPRGTGTLANEKLFF.

This chain links TRBV5-4 with TRBJ2-1; no definite D call. Looked up from germline, CDR1 is SGHNT and CDR2 is YYREEE (reference sequence). V gave up 5 bases and J gave up 6 bases, with 12 bases separating them. The CDR3 extends over 13 amino acids. The CDR3 sequence: CASSFGVANEQFF. CDR3 nucleotide sequence: TGTGCCAGCAGTTTCGGAGTTGCCAATGAGCAGTTCTTC.

This clone was recorded a few times. The rearrangement links TRBV14 to TRBJ2-7, with 9 bases aligning to TRBD1. Trimming took 4 bases from V and 3 from J; bases not matched to a gene: 4. This CDR3 region has 14 residues. Germline CDR1 and CDR2: SGHDN and FVKESK. CDR3 in DNA: TGTGCCAGCAGCCTGACAGGGGGGGACTACGAGCAGTACTTC. It encodes CASSLTGGDYEQYF.

As regards this clone: Other nucleotide sequences from this sample produce the same CDR3. The CDR3 DNA sequence: TGCGCCAGCAGCCTAGGACAGGGGACTATGAACACTGAAGCTTTCTTT. It translates to CASSLGQGTMNTEAFF. The V call is TRBV5-1, the J call TRBJ1-1; 9 nucleotides match TRBD1. Germline-derived CDR1 and CDR2 are SGHRS and YFSETQ. V was pared by 4 bases and J by 0 bases, with 7 bases of the junction left unmatched. The CDR3 has 16 amino acids.

The gene calls are TRBV5-1 and TRBJ2-1, with TRBD2 as a possible D gene (6 bases). Germline V lookup: CDR1 SGHRS, CDR2 YFSETQ. V was cut by 4 bases and J by 9 bases, with 17 bases left in between. CDR3 size: 14 residues. In DNA, the CDR3 is TGCGCCAGCAGCCGTTCGACTCAGGGAGGTGAGCAGTTCTTC. It specifies CASSRSTQGGEQFF.

The V call is TRBV5-5, the J call TRBJ1-2, with 8 positions matching TRBD1. The CDR3 runs to 15 residues. Germline loops: CDR1 SGHKS, CDR2 YYEKEE (reference sequence). V gave up 2 bases and J gave up 4 bases; unmatched junction bases: 7. The CDR3 here is CASSLGQGRFYGYTF. CDR3 in DNA: TGTGCCAGCAGCTTAGGACAGGGACGCTTCTATGGCTACACCTTC.

J is TRBJ2-2 and V is TRBV7-9, with D maybe TRBD2 (6 bases). The CDR3 covers 13 residues. Germline CDR1 and CDR2: SEHNR and FQNEAQ (reference sequence). The V end was cut by 5 bases, the J end by 5 bases, with 9 bases between. The CDR3 region is CASSAEGTGELFF. CDR3 coding DNA: TGTGCCAGCAGCGCGGAGGGGACCGGGGAGCTGTTTTTT.